A selection of T cell receptor beta chains follows, all from one sample in a study of shared clonotypes between healthy human individuals. Profiled with immunoSEQ multiplex PCR; TCRdb holds only in-frame clones, not every one. Of about 480,000 clones listed, 70% to 80% are singletons. The material sequenced was PBMCs. The receptors shown here come from a woman aged 40 to 50 in good health. Some clones in this sample may be carry-over from other donors' samples. The CDR3 runs from the conserved cysteine through the conserved F or W. Fields, in order: CDR3 protein, clone size, V gene. Where a row states a size, it is once, few, many or the class of an expanded clone; other rows omit it.

cdr3_aa: CASSPLGGDYGYTF
clone_size: -
v_call: TRBV18

cdr3_aa: CASSSWRTGELFF
clone_size: few
v_call: TRBV11-3

cdr3_aa: CASSLVAGGSRNEQFF
clone_size: -
v_call: TRBV27

cdr3_aa: CASSLGANTEAFF
clone_size: -
v_call: TRBV7-3

cdr3_aa: CASSLVSDTEAFF
clone_size: few
v_call: TRBV5-5

cdr3_aa: CASSQDLAGGPTDTQYF
clone_size: -
v_call: TRBV4-2

cdr3_aa: CASSQDTSAYYEQYF
clone_size: few
v_call: TRBV4-3

cdr3_aa: CASSFDGLAKNIQYF
clone_size: once
v_call: TRBV6-5

cdr3_aa: CASSLRQGIDNEQFF
clone_size: few
v_call: TRBV7-8

cdr3_aa: CASSLLAGGPDEQFF
clone_size: -
v_call: TRBV7-2

cdr3_aa: CASGSLLARGRLHEQYF
clone_size: -
v_call: TRBV12-5

cdr3_aa: CAISESGGRDTEAFF
clone_size: -
v_call: TRBV10-3

cdr3_aa: CASSFKPDRGTEAFF
clone_size: once
v_call: TRBV27

cdr3_aa: CASSQIAGSEQFF
clone_size: -
v_call: TRBV4-1

cdr3_aa: CAISESRASKSVEQFF
clone_size: -
v_call: TRBV10-3

cdr3_aa: CSPRRREQFF
clone_size: -
v_call: TRBV20-1

cdr3_aa: CASTPRPGTLYGYTF
clone_size: few
v_call: TRBV5-6

cdr3_aa: CASSPFGQDISGANVLTF
clone_size: -
v_call: TRBV5-1

cdr3_aa: CASSFGKTGLETQYF
clone_size: -
v_call: TRBV7-2

cdr3_aa: CASIPTGGSGYTF
clone_size: many
v_call: TRBV2

cdr3_aa: CASSPLTSGHYNEQFF
clone_size: -
v_call: TRBV18

cdr3_aa: CASSPGLAGTTGELFF
clone_size: -
v_call: TRBV7-2

cdr3_aa: CASSFGNTGELFF
clone_size: once
v_call: TRBV28

cdr3_aa: CASSPTRWTQYF
clone_size: -
v_call: TRBV2

cdr3_aa: CASSEPAPNYGYTF
clone_size: few
v_call: TRBV2

cdr3_aa: CASSASGISDTQYF
clone_size: -
v_call: TRBV18

cdr3_aa: CASSLEGAQFF
clone_size: -
v_call: TRBV5-1

cdr3_aa: CASRPGRRQTSYEQYF
clone_size: -
v_call: TRBV28

cdr3_aa: CATSRDPGLAEYEQYF
clone_size: -
v_call: TRBV15

cdr3_aa: CASSHPVRTKNTEAFF
clone_size: -
v_call: TRBV4-1

cdr3_aa: CASSLPQETQYF
clone_size: -
v_call: TRBV27

cdr3_aa: CASSLESYEQYF
clone_size: -
v_call: TRBV5-1

cdr3_aa: CASSDSLDGQPQHF
clone_size: few
v_call: TRBV10-1

cdr3_aa: CASSFLGHGYTF
clone_size: -
v_call: TRBV28